The 17 T cell receptor beta chains below come from one sample, sequenced in a study of T cells in Graves' hyperthyroidism and ophthalmopathy. There were TCR beta CDR3 regions amplified from RNA transcripts. A set of HTBI primers served as the primers for a first-round RT-PCR of the TCR CDR3. MiXCR was run by TCRdb on the multiplex PCR reads, yielding one entry per CDR3 protein. The data show 490,000 or so distinct CDR3 sequences, with 15% to 20% seen just once and roughly 47% held by the top ten. The specimen was blood. The receptor source for this set is a man in his forties with Graves' ophthalmopathy.

This clonotype was counted at least ten times. V gene TRBV6-2 or TRBV6-3 combines with J gene TRBJ2-7; the match to TRBD2 covers 12 bases. Germline CDR1 and CDR2: MNHEY and SVGEGT. The CDR3 length is 14 residues. The J segment lost 5 bases and the V segment lost 2 bases, leaving 1 base of the junction unmatched. The CDR3 nucleotides read TGTGCCAGCAGTTACGGACTAGCGGGAAACGAGCAGTACTTC. Protein: CASSYGLAGNEQYF.

The gene calls are TRBV6-5 and TRBJ1-5, with TRBD1 matching 7 bases. Trimming at V came to 2 bases and at J to 0 bases, leaving 7 bases not matched to a gene. This CDR3 comprises 17 residues. CDR1 MNHEY and CDR2 SVGAGI come from the germline V gene. The DNA for the CDR3 is TGTGCCAGCAGTTACCGAGGGACAGTCAATAGCAATCAGCCCCAGCATTTT. Protein product: CASSYRGTVNSNQPQHF.

CDR3: CASSFGQFTDTQYF. The CDR3, as DNA: TGTGCCAGCAGTTTCGGACAGTTCACAGATACGCAGTATTTT. The chain recombines TRBV6-2 or TRBV6-3 with TRBJ2-3; D may be TRBD1 (6 bases). This CDR3 is built from 14 residues. V lost 4 bases and J lost 2, with 10 bases in between. Looked up from germline, CDR1 is MNHEY and CDR2 is SVGEGT.

To note about this clonotype: A read error may produce the germline difference seen at one junction end. The chain recombines TRBV6-2 or TRBV6-3 with TRBJ1-2; 7 bases are shared with TRBD1. Germline assignment: CDR1 MNHEY and CDR2 SVGEGT. The CDR3 runs 15 residues. The CDR3 reads CASSDSPGGNYGYTF. CDR3 nucleotides: TGTGCCAGCAGTGACTCGCCAGGGGGGAACTATGGCTACACCTTC.

The V and J genes are TRBV19 and TRBJ1-3; D not certain. V was shortened by 4 bases and J by 0 bases, with 13 bases between the two germline ends. The germline V gene has CDR1 LNHDA and CDR2 SQIVND (reference sequence). The CDR3 consists of 16 residues. The CDR3 reads CASSTSHARSGNTIYF. For the CDR3, the DNA is TGTGCCAGTAGTACCTCACACGCGCGCTCTGGAAACACCATATATTTT.

V gene TRBV6-1 combines with J gene TRBJ2-1; TRBD2 agrees at 8 bases. V was clipped by 8 bases and J by 5 bases; unmatched bases: 8. The germline gives CDR1 MNHNS, CDR2 SASEGT. This CDR3 has 14 residues. As DNA, the CDR3 is TGTGCCAGCGGTCGGCGGGGGGAGAACAATGAGCAGTTCTTC. It encodes CASGRRGENNEQFF.

The chain carries TRBV9 and TRBJ2-5; a possible D gene is TRBD2 (5 bases). The CDR3 is made up of 16 amino acids. Germline lookup yields CDR1 SGDLS and CDR2 YYNGEE. V lost 0 bases and J 4 bases, leaving 16 bases between the germline ends. The CDR3 spells CASSVGNGEDGETQYF. In nucleotides, the CDR3 is TGTGCCAGCAGCGTAGGAAACGGGGAAGATGGAGAGACCCAGTACTTC.

This clonotype turned up a few times. V is TRBV18 and J is TRBJ1-5; 9 positions agree with TRBD1. V was clipped by 3 bases and J by 3 bases; unmatched bases: 6. Germline CDR1 is KGHSH and CDR2 is LQKENI. The CDR3 is 16 residues long. DNA of the CDR3: TGTGCCAGCTCACCTCAGGGGACAGGGTTCAATCAGCCCCAGCATTTT. This translates into CASSPQGTGFNQPQHF.

The CDR3 coding sequence is TGTGCCAGCAGTCACCAGGGCTTCGAGCAGTACTTC. It is translated as CASSHQGFEQYF. The chain links TRBV11-1 to TRBJ2-7, with a weak D call TRBD1 (5 bases). Trimming took off 6 bases at V and 6 bases at J, with 12 bases between the two ends. The CDR3 runs 12 residues. The V gene's germline CDR1 is SGHAT and CDR2 FQDESV (reference sequence).

This chain joins TRBV9 and TRBJ2-5; 12 nucleotides agree with TRBD2. The germline V gene encodes CDR1 SGDLS and CDR2 YYNGEE. The CDR3 runs to 16 residues. The junction had 4 bases not matched to a gene; V was cut back by 3 bases and J by 1 base. CDR3 nucleotides: TGTGCCAGCAGCGCCACTAGCGGGGGGTCCCAAGAGACCCAGTACTTC. This encodes CASSATSGGSQETQYF. Variable domain in full (rest from reference TRBV9 and TRBJ2-5): DSGVTQTPKHLITATGQRVTLRCSPRSGDLSVYWYQQSLDQGLQFLIQYYNGEERAKGNILERFSAQQFPDLHSELNLSSLELGDSALYFCASSATSGGSQETQYFGPGTRLLVL.

J is TRBJ1-1 and V is TRBV24-1; the D gene is possibly TRBD1 (5 bases). Germline CDR1 KGHDR, CDR2 SFDVKD. Trimming took 9 bases from V and 5 from J, leaving 9 bases between them. This CDR3 region has 11 residues. CDR3: CATPGGTEAFF. For the CDR3, the DNA is TGTGCCACCCCGGGGGGAACTGAAGCTTTCTTT.

This clonotype was found many times. The chain joins TRBV11-2 to TRBJ1-4; TRBD1 matches at 12 bases. Losses at the gene ends were 3 bases for V and 6 bases for J; bases not matched to a gene: 5. Germline V lookup: CDR1 SGHAT, CDR2 FQNNGV. The CDR3 consists of 16 residues. The CDR3 bases are TGTGCCAGCAGCTTGGGGACAGGGGGCGCTTATGAAAAACTGTTTTTT. It yields the protein CASSLGTGGAYEKLFF.

This clonotype has just a few counts. CDR3 sequence (DNA): TGTGCCAGCAGGTCCACTAGCGGGTCTAACACCGGGGAGCTGTTTTTT. Protein: CASRSTSGSNTGELFF. The chain carries TRBV28 and TRBJ2-2, with 9 bases identical to TRBD2. The germline gives CDR1 MDHEN, CDR2 SYDVKM. The V and J ends lost 6 bases and 2 bases, in that order; junction bases with no gene match: 7. The CDR3 has 16 amino acids.

This clonotype was counted ten times or more. CDR3 coding DNA: TGCGCCAGCAGCTTGGAGGCCAACCATGAAAAACTGTTTTTT. Protein product: CASSLEANHEKLFF. The J gene is TRBJ1-4, the V gene TRBV5-1; D is unresolved. The V end lost 0 bases, the J end lost 6 bases, and 9 bases lay between the germline ends. The germline V gene encodes CDR1 SGHRS and CDR2 YFSETQ. The CDR3 spans 14 residues.

The rearrangement joins TRBV29-1 to TRBJ1-2; D gene ambiguous. Germline V CDR1 and CDR2: SQVTM, ANQGSEA. This CDR3 has 14 amino acids. Trimming removed 4 bases from V and 4 bases from J, with 16 bases in between. The chain's CDR3 is CSVGLPSGSYGYTF. For the CDR3, the DNA is TGCAGCGTTGGACTCCCCAGCGGGTCCTATGGCTACACCTTC.

On this clonotype: This may arise from a read error, as a much more abundant clone is one base away. The CDR3 loop is CNASSSGRAETQYF. The CDR3 DNA follows: TGCAATGCTAGTTCTAGCGGGAGGGCTGAGACCCAGTACTTC. This chain connects TRBV20-1 to TRBJ2-5; 12 nucleotides agree with TRBD2. Germline loops: CDR1 DFQATT, CDR2 SNEGSKA (reference sequence). CDR3 length: 14 residues.

This clonotype has a count of ten or more. This chain uses TRBV18 with TRBJ2-1; possibly TRBD2 for D (6 bases). V lost 3 bases, J lost 10 bases, and 19 bases lay in between. The CDR3 sequence is 15 residues long. The germline V gene has CDR1 KGHSH and CDR2 LQKENI. The CDR3 is CASSPFSGETTEQFF. Written as DNA, the CDR3 is TGTGCCAGCTCACCGTTCTCGGGGGAGACCACGGAGCAGTTCTTC. The full variable domain, with the rest looked up from reference TRBV18 and TRBJ2-1, is NAGVMQNPRHLVRRRGQEARLRCSPMKGHSHVYWYRQLPEEGLKFMVYLQKENIIDESGMPKERFSAEFPKEGPSILRIQQVVRGDSAAYFCASSPFSGETTEQFFGPGTRLTVL.